A selection of T cell receptor beta chains follows, all from one sample in a study of T cells after posttransplantation cyclophosphamide. The protocol was immunoSEQ multiplex PCR, while the TCRdb copy is restricted to in-frame clones and leaves out a portion. The sample lists more than 15,000 clones; roughly 85% were seen once. The sample in question was PBMCs, obtained after allogeneic stem cell transplant with calcineurin inhibitor and methotrexate. These receptors originate from a female patient between 18 and 35 years old who received an allogeneic stem cell transplant from an unrelated donor, was CMV-positive, and had acute and chronic GVHD. Some T cells may trace back to the graft donor. CDR3s include the opening cysteine and the closing phenylalanine or tryptophan. Fields, in order: D gene, J gene, clone size, V gene, CDR3 DNA, CDR3 protein. A D gene is named only where the DNA matches it firmly. Clone sizes are given selectively: once, few, many, or a class where the clone is expanded.

d_gene: TRBD2; j_gene: TRBJ2-1; abundance: NA; v_gene: TRBV27; CDR3nt: TGTGCCAGCAGTTGTCTAGCGGGAGGCTCCTACAATGAGCAGTTCTTC; CDR3aa: CASSCLAGGSYNEQFF
d_gene: TRBD2; j_gene: TRBJ2-3; abundance: few; v_gene: TRBV15; CDR3nt: TGTGCCACCAGCAGAGTGGGGGGGACTAGCGGAGATACGCAGTATTTT; CDR3aa: CATSRVGGTSGDTQYF
d_gene: TRBD2; j_gene: TRBJ2-3; abundance: NA; v_gene: TRBV29-1; CDR3nt: TGCAGCGGAGCGGGGACTAGCGGGGACCCCCTGGGATCGGAGTATTTT; CDR3aa: CSGAGTSGDPLGSEYF
d_gene: NA; j_gene: TRBJ1-1; abundance: NA; v_gene: TRBV6-5; CDR3nt: TGTGCCAGCATCCGAGGGACTGAAGCTTTCTTT; CDR3aa: CASIRGTEAFF
d_gene: NA; j_gene: TRBJ2-7; abundance: NA; v_gene: TRBV2; CDR3nt: TGTGCCAGTATCGGTCGAACCTACGAGCAGTACTTC; CDR3aa: CASIGRTYEQYF
d_gene: TRBD1; j_gene: TRBJ2-6; abundance: NA; v_gene: TRBV9; CDR3nt: TGTGCCAGCAGCCCTCGGACAGGGAGCCCCTCTGGGGCCAACGTCCTGACTTTC; CDR3aa: CASSPRTGSPSGANVLTF
d_gene: TRBD2; j_gene: TRBJ2-3; abundance: NA; v_gene: TRBV10-3; CDR3nt: TGTGCCATCAGTAGGTCTAGCGGGACCGGAGATACGCAGTATTTT; CDR3aa: CAISRSSGTGDTQYF
d_gene: NA; j_gene: TRBJ1-1; abundance: once; v_gene: TRBV27; CDR3nt: TGTGCCAGCAACATCAACAGGAACACTGAAGCTTTCTTT; CDR3aa: CASNINRNTEAFF
d_gene: TRBD1; j_gene: TRBJ1-4; abundance: NA; v_gene: TRBV6-1; CDR3nt: TGTGCCAGCAGACAGGGGACTAATGAAAAACTGTTTTTT; CDR3aa: CASRQGTNEKLFF
d_gene: TRBD2; j_gene: TRBJ2-4; abundance: NA; v_gene: TRBV6-1; CDR3nt: TGTGCCAGCCGCTTCGCGGGCGGGGGGGACATTCAGTACTTC; CDR3aa: CASRFAGGGDIQYF
d_gene: TRBD1; j_gene: TRBJ1-4; abundance: NA; v_gene: TRBV6-1; CDR3nt: TGTGCCAGCAGAGAAGGACAGGGGATGGCAACTAATGAAAAACTGTTTTTT; CDR3aa: CASREGQGMATNEKLFF
d_gene: NA; j_gene: TRBJ1-2; abundance: NA; v_gene: TRBV4-2; CDR3nt: TGTGCCAGCAGCCAGGCAGGGGAAACGAGCTATGGCTACACCTTC; CDR3aa: CASSQAGETSYGYTF
d_gene: NA; j_gene: TRBJ2-5; abundance: NA; v_gene: TRBV10-3; CDR3nt: TGTGCCATCAGTGAGTTAGGGACACTACAAGAGACCCAGTACTTC; CDR3aa: CAISELGTLQETQYF
d_gene: NA; j_gene: TRBJ1-1; abundance: NA; v_gene: TRBV29-1; CDR3nt: TGCAGCGTCTTCGTGGGGGGGACTGAAGCTTTCTTT; CDR3aa: CSVFVGGTEAFF
d_gene: TRBD2; j_gene: TRBJ2-4; abundance: NA; v_gene: TRBV7-2; CDR3nt: TGTGCCAGCAGCTTAGCACTAGCGGGAGGTCGGGACAAAAACATTCAGTACTTC; CDR3aa: CASSLALAGGRDKNIQYF
d_gene: TRBD1; j_gene: TRBJ2-7; abundance: NA; v_gene: TRBV6-5; CDR3nt: TGTGCCAGCAGTTACTCTCAACAGGGGGCATACGAGCAGTACTTC; CDR3aa: CASSYSQQGAYEQYF
d_gene: TRBD2; j_gene: TRBJ2-7; abundance: NA; v_gene: TRBV11-2; CDR3nt: TGTGCCAGCAGCTTCCGACTAGCGGGGTTACCCTACGAGCAGTACTTC; CDR3aa: CASSFRLAGLPYEQYF
d_gene: TRBD2; j_gene: TRBJ2-1; abundance: NA; v_gene: TRBV5-6; CDR3nt: TGTGCCAGCAGGCGGCTAGCGGGAGGGCCATTTGAGCAGTTCTTC; CDR3aa: CASRRLAGGPFEQFF
d_gene: TRBD1; j_gene: TRBJ2-5; abundance: NA; v_gene: TRBV7-9; CDR3nt: TGTGCCAGCAGCTTAACAGGGGGCGTTGAGACCCAGTACTTC; CDR3aa: CASSLTGGVETQYF
d_gene: NA; j_gene: TRBJ2-7; abundance: NA; v_gene: TRBV29-1; CDR3nt: TGCAGCGTTGGAGGGGGGGTCTCCTACGAGCAGTACTTC; CDR3aa: CSVGGGVSYEQYF
d_gene: TRBD1; j_gene: TRBJ1-4; abundance: NA; v_gene: TRBV6-5; CDR3nt: TGTGCCAGCAGCTCCACAGGGGGCATGAGGGAAAAACTGTTTTTT; CDR3aa: CASSSTGGMREKLFF
d_gene: NA; j_gene: TRBJ2-5; abundance: NA; v_gene: TRBV18; CDR3nt: TGTGCCAGCTCACCGTACATGGACAGTCAGTACCAAGAGACCCAGTACTTC; CDR3aa: CASSPYMDSQYQETQYF
d_gene: TRBD2; j_gene: TRBJ2-1; abundance: NA; v_gene: TRBV7-9; CDR3nt: TGTGCCAGCAGCGGTAGGAGTGGGAGGGGCAATGAGCAGTTCTTC; CDR3aa: CASSGRSGRGNEQFF
d_gene: TRBD1; j_gene: TRBJ1-3; abundance: NA; v_gene: TRBV19; CDR3nt: TGTGCCAGTAGTGCCTATGGGACAGCGCCTGGAAACACCATATATTTT; CDR3aa: CASSAYGTAPGNTIYF
d_gene: NA; j_gene: TRBJ1-2; abundance: once; v_gene: TRBV30; CDR3nt: TGTGCCTGGCAAACAGGGTACGGCTACACCTTC; CDR3aa: CAWQTGYGYTF
d_gene: TRBD1; j_gene: TRBJ1-2; abundance: NA; v_gene: TRBV28; CDR3nt: TGTGCCAGCACCCCGGGACAGGGGTTCTATGGCTACACCTTC; CDR3aa: CASTPGQGFYGYTF
d_gene: TRBD2; j_gene: TRBJ2-3; abundance: NA; v_gene: TRBV19; CDR3nt: TGTGCCAGTAGTACTATAGCGGGAGGAGAGGGTCCGCAGTATTTT; CDR3aa: CASSTIAGGEGPQYF
d_gene: NA; j_gene: TRBJ2-7; abundance: NA; v_gene: TRBV18; CDR3nt: TGTGCCAGCTCACCGAGCATGCCGTTGAGCTCCTACGAGCAGTACTTC; CDR3aa: CASSPSMPLSSYEQYF
d_gene: NA; j_gene: TRBJ1-1; abundance: NA; v_gene: TRBV30; CDR3nt: TGTGCCTGGAGTCCCCTAGGGGGGGGCACTGAAGCTTTCTTT; CDR3aa: CAWSPLGGGTEAFF
d_gene: TRBD2; j_gene: TRBJ2-7; abundance: NA; v_gene: TRBV2; CDR3nt: TGTGCCAGCAGGACTAGCGGTGCCTACGAGCAGTACTTC; CDR3aa: CASRTSGAYEQYF
d_gene: TRBD2; j_gene: TRBJ2-1; abundance: once; v_gene: TRBV4-2; CDR3nt: TGTGCCAGCAGCCAAGATTCGGCTAGCGGGAGACAGGGTGAGCAGTTCTTC; CDR3aa: CASSQDSASGRQGEQFF
d_gene: TRBD1; j_gene: TRBJ1-1; abundance: NA; v_gene: TRBV29-1; CDR3nt: TGCAGCGTTTTCGACAGGGCCTTGAACACTGAAGCTTTCTTT; CDR3aa: CSVFDRALNTEAFF
d_gene: NA; j_gene: TRBJ2-7; abundance: NA; v_gene: TRBV7-9; CDR3nt: TGTGCCAGCAGCCCAACTATCTACGAGCAGTACTTC; CDR3aa: CASSPTIYEQYF
d_gene: TRBD1; j_gene: TRBJ1-1; abundance: NA; v_gene: TRBV29-1; CDR3nt: TGCAGCGCCTCAGGACGCAGGGGGCTGGTTGAAGCTTTCTTT; CDR3aa: CSASGRRGLVEAFF
d_gene: TRBD2; j_gene: TRBJ2-7; abundance: NA; v_gene: TRBV7-9; CDR3nt: TGTGCCAGCAGCTTCGCTAGCGGGAGCTCCTACGAGCAGTACTTC; CDR3aa: CASSFASGSSYEQYF
d_gene: TRBD1; j_gene: TRBJ2-7; abundance: NA; v_gene: TRBV7-9; CDR3nt: TGTGCCAGCGGGGACAGGGGTTACGAGCAGTACTTC; CDR3aa: CASGDRGYEQYF
d_gene: NA; j_gene: TRBJ1-2; abundance: NA; v_gene: TRBV7-2; CDR3nt: TGTGCCAGCAGCACCCCGGGGACTTTCTGGGGCTACACCTTC; CDR3aa: CASSTPGTFWGYTF
d_gene: TRBD1; j_gene: TRBJ2-1; abundance: NA; v_gene: TRBV7-9; CDR3nt: TGTGCCTTCCCAGGGGGACATGGGAACGACAATGAGCAGTTCTTC; CDR3aa: CAFPGGHGNDNEQFF
d_gene: TRBD2; j_gene: TRBJ2-7; abundance: NA; v_gene: TRBV28; CDR3nt: TGTGCCAGCAGTCTAGCGGGAGGCATGGACGAGCAGTACTTC; CDR3aa: CASSLAGGMDEQYF
d_gene: TRBD1; j_gene: TRBJ1-3; abundance: NA; v_gene: TRBV7-9; CDR3nt: TGTGCCAGCAGCCAAAAAGACAGGGGACCTGGAAACACCATATATTTT; CDR3aa: CASSQKDRGPGNTIYF
d_gene: NA; j_gene: TRBJ2-1; abundance: NA; v_gene: TRBV7-9; CDR3nt: TGTGCCAGCAGCTATCTAGGCAAGTGGGGGGATGAGCAGTTCTTC; CDR3aa: CASSYLGKWGDEQFF
d_gene: TRBD1; j_gene: TRBJ2-7; abundance: NA; v_gene: TRBV28; CDR3nt: TGTGCCAGCAGTCGAACCGGGACAGGGCGGGACGAGCAGTACTTC; CDR3aa: CASSRTGTGRDEQYF
d_gene: TRBD2; j_gene: TRBJ2-7; abundance: NA; v_gene: TRBV11-2; CDR3nt: TGTGCCAGCAGCTTAGAGTGGGGGGGTCGCTACGAGCAGTACTTC; CDR3aa: CASSLEWGGRYEQYF
d_gene: NA; j_gene: TRBJ2-3; abundance: NA; v_gene: TRBV11-2; CDR3nt: TGTGCCAGCAGCTTAGTGGGAGTTGGTGGGACTAGCACAGATACGCAGTATTTT; CDR3aa: CASSLVGVGGTSTDTQYF
d_gene: NA; j_gene: TRBJ2-2; abundance: once; v_gene: TRBV19; CDR3nt: TGTGCCAGTAAAAAGTTTTCGGAGGGAAACACCGGGGAGCTGTTTTTT; CDR3aa: CASKKFSEGNTGELFF
d_gene: TRBD1; j_gene: TRBJ2-1; abundance: NA; v_gene: TRBV5-1; CDR3nt: TGCGCCAGCAGCTTGGCGACAGGGTCCTACAATGAGCAGTTCTTC; CDR3aa: CASSLATGSYNEQFF
d_gene: TRBD2; j_gene: TRBJ2-1; abundance: once; v_gene: TRBV5-1; CDR3nt: TGCGCCAGCGGACTAGCGGGGTGCAATGAGCAGTTCTTC; CDR3aa: CASGLAGCNEQFF
d_gene: TRBD1; j_gene: TRBJ2-7; abundance: NA; v_gene: TRBV9; CDR3nt: TGTGCCAGCAGCGTAGGGACAGGGGACTACGAGCAGTACTTC; CDR3aa: CASSVGTGDYEQYF
d_gene: NA; j_gene: TRBJ1-5; abundance: few; v_gene: TRBV6-1; CDR3nt: TGTGCCAGCAGTGGGCGGACGGGGAATCAGCCCCAGCATTTT; CDR3aa: CASSGRTGNQPQHF
d_gene: TRBD1; j_gene: TRBJ1-5; abundance: NA; v_gene: TRBV6-6; CDR3nt: TGTGCCAGCACCCGGACAGGGAACGGTCAGCCCCAGCATTTT; CDR3aa: CASTRTGNGQPQHF
d_gene: TRBD2; j_gene: TRBJ2-2; abundance: NA; v_gene: TRBV7-9; CDR3nt: TGTGCCAGCAGCCCTCGGGACTACGGGTCCACCGGGGAGCTGTTTTTT; CDR3aa: CASSPRDYGSTGELFF
d_gene: NA; j_gene: TRBJ1-5; abundance: once; v_gene: TRBV19; CDR3nt: TGTGCCACTTCGGGAAGGATGGCTAGCAATCAGCCCCAGCATTTT; CDR3aa: CATSGRMASNQPQHF
d_gene: NA; j_gene: TRBJ1-1; abundance: few; v_gene: TRBV19; CDR3nt: TGTGCCAGTAGTACCAGAAGACAGGAAGCTTTCTTT; CDR3aa: CASSTRRQEAFF